This T cell receptor (beta chain) was retrieved from a study of blood T cell repertoires in COVID-19. Germline assignment: CDR1 KGHSY and CDR2 FQNENV. V lost 6 bases to trimming and J lost 4 bases; unmatched junction nucleotides: 0. CDR3 length: 12 amino acids. Cohort assignment relied on participant-reported clinical history. Two negative PCRs, clearance, or symptom resolution characterized the recovered Cohort 3 donors. Clones were read by immunoSEQ multiplex PCR, and TCRdb kept only the in-frame ones, dropping some. This sample has 250,000 or so clones; about 88% occur once, and the top ten carry roughly 1.7%.

This chain joins TRBV16 and TRBJ1-1; TRBD1 matches at 9 bases. The sample taken for sequencing was PBMCs or T cells enriched from blood (not recorded which). This clonotype was obtained from a woman in her forties or fifties who had recovered from COVID-19. The CDR3 region is CASRTGGTEAFF. CDR3 in DNA: TGTGCCAGCAGGACAGGGGGCACTGAAGCTTTCTTT.